This T cell receptor (beta chain) was identified during a study of a mutant IDH1 vaccine in newly diagnosed glioma. Turning to the study itself: Vaccination began 4-6 weeks post radiotherapy alone, or with temozolomide cycles. Regarding the study as a whole: In approximately 92% of patients, immune responses induced by the vaccine occurred.

The method was immunoSEQ multiplex PCR; TCRdb's version includes in-frame clones alone and lacks a portion of them. The data show fewer than 55,000 clones, with about 65% seen just once and 4.5% to 5.5% held by the top ten. To note about this clone: As yet, its antigen is unknown.

This CDR3 has 14 residues. Trimming pared 2 bases from V and 1 base from J, leaving 9 bases between. Germline lookup yields CDR1 SGHRS and CDR2 YFSETQ. As for time point: week 47, end of study. What each vaccine dose contained was 300 ug of mutant IDH1 20-mer peptide, accompanied by topical imiquimod. Across weeks 1, 3, 5, 7, 11, 15, 19 and 23, patients received a vaccination each time, eight in all. Astrocytomas found in donors were new, WHO grade 3 or 4, IDH1-mutant and ATRX-lost. Sequences were derived from peripheral blood mononuclear cells (PBMCs), sampled from a glioma patient whose treatment included an IDH1 peptide vaccine. This rearrangement joins TRBV5-1 to TRBJ1-1; a possible D gene is TRBD1 (5 bases). The receptor was derived from a man in his forties with glioma. Some clones in this sample may be carry-over from other donors' samples. The CDR3 spells CASSFQGPNTEAFF. DNA for the CDR3: TGCGCCAGCAGCTTTCAGGGTCCGAACACTGAAGCTTTCTTT.